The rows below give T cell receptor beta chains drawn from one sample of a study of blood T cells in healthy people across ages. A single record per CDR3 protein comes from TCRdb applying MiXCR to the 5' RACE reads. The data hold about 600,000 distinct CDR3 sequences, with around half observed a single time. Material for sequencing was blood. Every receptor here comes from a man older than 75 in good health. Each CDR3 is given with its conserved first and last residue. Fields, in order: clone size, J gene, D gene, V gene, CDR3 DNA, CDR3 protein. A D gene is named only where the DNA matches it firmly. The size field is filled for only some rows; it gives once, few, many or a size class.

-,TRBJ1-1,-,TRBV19,TGTGCCAGTAGTATGGGCGGGTTTGAAGCTTTCTTT,CASSMGGFEAFF
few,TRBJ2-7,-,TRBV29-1,TGCAGCGCAGGGACGTACGAGCAGTACTTC,CSAGTYEQYF
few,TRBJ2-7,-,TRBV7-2,TGTGCCAGCAGCTTAGCACGTAACTCCTACGAGCAGTACTTC,CASSLARNSYEQYF
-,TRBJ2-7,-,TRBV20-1,TGCAGTGCTAGAGAGAAGACTAACCACTACGAGCAGTACTTC,CSAREKTNHYEQYF
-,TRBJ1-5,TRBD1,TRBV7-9,TGTGCCAGCAGCTCAGGTACAGGGGTCGATTGGAATCAGCCCCAGCATTTT,CASSSGTGVDWNQPQHF
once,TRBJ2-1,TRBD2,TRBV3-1,TGTGCCAGCAGCTTTAGACCCGGGACTAGCGGGACCAATGAGCAGTTCTTC,CASSFRPGTSGTNEQFF
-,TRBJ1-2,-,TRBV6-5,TGTGCCAGCAGTTACTCTAAAAGAACAGGGTTTGGCTATGGCTACACCTTC,CASSYSKRTGFGYGYTF
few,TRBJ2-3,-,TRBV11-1,TGTGCCAGCAGCGCGAACACAGATACGCAGTATTTT,CASSANTDTQYF
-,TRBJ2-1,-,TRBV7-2,TGTGCCAGCAGCTTCTCCGGGACGCAACCGTTCTTC,CASSFSGTQPFF
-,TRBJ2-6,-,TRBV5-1,TGCGCCAGCCTGGTGGACAGTGGCGCCTCTGGGGCCAACGTCCTGACTTTC,CASLVDSGASGANVLTF
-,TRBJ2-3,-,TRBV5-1,TGCGCCAGCAGCGTAACGACACCCTTGCAGTATTTT,CASSVTTPLQYF
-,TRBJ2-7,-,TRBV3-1,TGTGCCAGCACCTGTGCTGGGACCTACGAGCAGTACTTC,CASTCAGTYEQYF
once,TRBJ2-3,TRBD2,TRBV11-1,TGTGCCAGCAGCCAAATTGGACTAGCGGAAGTGAGGGATACGCAGTATTTT,CASSQIGLAEVRDTQYF
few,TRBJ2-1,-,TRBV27,TGTGCCAGCGGCCCACTATACAATGAGCAGTTCTTC,CASGPLYNEQFF
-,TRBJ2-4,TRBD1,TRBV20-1,TGCAGTGCTACGGACAGGGCCAAAAACATTCAGTACTTC,CSATDRAKNIQYF
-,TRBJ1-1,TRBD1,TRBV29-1,TGCAGCGCCCGGGACAGGGGATACACTGAAGCTTTCTTT,CSARDRGYTEAFF
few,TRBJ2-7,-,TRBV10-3,TGTGCCATCAGTGATACAGGCCAAACCTCCTACGAGCAGTACTTC,CAISDTGQTSYEQYF
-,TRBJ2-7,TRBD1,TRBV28,TGTGCCAGCAGTCCCAACCCGGGACAGCCGTCCTACGAGCAGTACTTC,CASSPNPGQPSYEQYF
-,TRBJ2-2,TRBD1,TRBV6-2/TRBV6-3,TGTGCCAGCAGTCAAGGACAGGGTCTGAGCACCGGGGAGCTGTTTTTT,CASSQGQGLSTGELFF
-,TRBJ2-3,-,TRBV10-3,TGTGCCATCAGTACAGGGTTAGATACGCAGTATTTT,CAISTGLDTQYF
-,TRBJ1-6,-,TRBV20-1,TGCAGTGGAGGGCCCTATAATTCACCCCTCCACTTT,CSGGPYNSPLHF
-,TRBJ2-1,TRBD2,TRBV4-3,TGCGCCAGCAGCCAAGATTGGGCGGGAGGGTCCCCCGACTACAATGAGCAGTTCTTC,CASSQDWAGGSPDYNEQFF
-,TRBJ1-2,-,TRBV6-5,TGTGCCAGCAGTTACTCTCGGACTGACTTTGGCTACACCTTC,CASSYSRTDFGYTF
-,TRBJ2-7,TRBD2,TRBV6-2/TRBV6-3,TGTGCCAGCTCCAGAGGGAGTAGCGGGAGAGGTCGCTACGAGCAGTACTTC,CASSRGSSGRGRYEQYF
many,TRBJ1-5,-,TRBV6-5,TGTGCCAGCAGGACCACAGGATATAGCAATCAGCCCCAGCATTTT,CASRTTGYSNQPQHF
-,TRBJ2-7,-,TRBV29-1,TGCAGCGTTCAGGGCACCTACGAGCAGTACTTC,CSVQGTYEQYF
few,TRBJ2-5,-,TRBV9,TGTGCCAGCAGCGTAGTAGCACATGAGGAGACCCAGTACTTC,CASSVVAHEETQYF
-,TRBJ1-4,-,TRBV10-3,TGTGCCATCAGTGAGTCTCAAGAGGGTTTTGAAAAACTGTTTTTT,CAISESQEGFEKLFF
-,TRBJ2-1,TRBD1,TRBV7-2,TGTGCCAGCAACCCCGGGACAGACCACAGGGAGCAGTTCTTC,CASNPGTDHREQFF